This entry is about one T cell receptor (beta chain). The sample holds one count of this clone. It lacks a known antigen. Base qualities were left out, and no much larger clone turns up one base away. Via the germline V gene, CDR1 is SGHDT and CDR2 YYEEEE. Cut back by 4 bases and 4 bases, the V and J ends lie 11 bases apart. The CDR3, from cysteine to phenylalanine, totals 13 residues. Of all the DNA, just the CDR3 is kept, 39 bases in frame from base 1. In total, roughly 670 healthy bone marrow donors made up the cohort. At the time of sampling, all cohort members were nominally healthy, though unrecorded immune exposures were likely present. The donor was CMV seronegative and was included in the group of several hundred seronegative cohort members. Each donor provided a peripheral blood sample, and peripheral blood mononuclear cells were used for TCR beta sequencing. The Qiagen DNeasy Blood Extraction Kit was used to extract genomic DNA from the blood cell samples.

This specimen belongs to a study of cytomegalovirus exposure and HLA in healthy donors (TCRdb year 2017). With regard to the full study: An earlier analysis of approximately 640 of the donors reported 250 to 350 Gb of sequence data and 100 million to 140 million unique TCR beta sequences from 150 million to 200 million T cells. An early release covering some 640 HLA-typed donors comprised 300 to 350 gigabases of sequencing data and some 79 million unique TCR sequences. Of the roughly 400 genotyped donors, over 70% fell in the genetic ancestry cluster associated with self-reported Caucasian donors. The study was designed to test whether signatures of past pathogen exposure could be identified by cataloging public T cell receptors. The study profiled the T cell repertoires of under 850 subjects by immunosequencing and related them to cytomegalovirus serostatus. Along with the approximately 700-subject first cohort, a separate validation cohort of 120 different subjects was used. To predict cytomegalovirus infection status, the study brought together high-throughput TCR immunosequencing, statistical association of individual TCRs with disease status, and machine learning. A later analysis re-analyzed previously published TCR beta repertoires from about 600 donors and added high-resolution HLA genotyping to study TCR occurrence patterns. In the later analysis, no new phenotypic data were used to find candidate immune exposures; instead, reliance was placed on TCR beta sequences and their occurrence across donors. An earlier analysis of 587 of the donors applied high-throughput TCR beta sequencing to assess whether each TCR beta V gene segment acted as functional or pseudogenic. Donor age, sex, ethnicity and CMV serostatus were compiled alongside the repertoire data. Genome-wide SNP genotypes for about 55% of the roughly 670 donors were used in a later genetic analysis, which treated that subset as a discovery cohort. Every repertoire in the discovery cohort had been generated on one and the same sequencing platform. Class I and class II HLA loci were covered by the typing at four-digit resolution. Typing coverage varied by locus: about 620-630 donors for A, B, C, DRB1 and DQB1; some 520 for DQA1; over 600 for DPA1; 450 to 480 for DPB1. Five DR-DQ haplotypes were treated as single units for association and clustering because of strong linkage in the cohort. Among some 400 genotyped donors of the cohort, an average of approximately 240,000 unique TCR beta nucleotide sequences were sequenced per donor, 15% to 20% of them non-productive.

The library was built by means of the immunoSEQ multiplex PCR assay. A mixture of 60 forward primers for TCR Vbeta segments and 13 reverse primers for TCR Jbeta segments was used in the multiplex PCR. The CDR3 region of rearranged TCR beta genes was amplified from genomic DNA with a multiplex PCR assay. On the Illumina HiSeq System, the amplified TCR beta libraries were sequenced as 87-base-pair reads. As for the original processing: A later analysis counted about 82 million unique TCR beta chains across the 550 to 700 repertoires, and 9 million to 14 million of these chains were shared by at least two donors. A nearest-neighbor algorithm error-corrected the raw reads and collapsed the reads into unique sequences, merging closely related sequences to remove PCR and sequencing errors. CDR3 sequences were aligned to IMGT reference sequences to assign V, D and J gene segments. For a sequence to be retained, a match of at least six nucleotides was required to both a V gene segment and a J gene segment. A rearrangement was called productive if the CDR3 had no stop codons and remained in frame with V and J, and every other rearrangement was called non-productive. CDR3 was defined according to IMGT convention as the region running from the second conserved V-encoded cysteine to the conserved J-encoded phenylalanine. The earlier analysis of some 580 of the donors excluded any sequence lacking an unambiguous match to a single V gene segment. An earlier analysis of fewer than 750 of the donors called V segments functional above 56.7% productive rearrangements and segregating when the between-donor standard deviation exceeded 5%. A statistical classification framework was built to diagnose cytomegalovirus status from the catalog of TCR beta chain sequences. V and J gene assignment, in a later analysis, came from comparing TCR nucleotide sequences with IMGT/GENE-DB human TR gene sequences. The TCRdist pipeline was used in a later analysis to assign CDR3 sequences and most-parsimonious VDJ recombination scenarios. In a later analysis, each TCR beta chain was defined by its CDR3 amino acid sequence together with its V-gene family, and reads lacking a unique V-gene family were excluded. To address suspected cross-contamination and a sequencing artifact, a later analysis removed several hundred highly shared, low-generation-probability nucleotide sequences. In a later analysis, a clonal expansion index for each public chain was calculated from normalized within-repertoire ranks of inferred template counts. In a later analysis, generation probabilities were computed using a VDJ recombination model fitted to out-of-frame rearrangements, and the results were checked against IGoR. A later analysis scored TCR-TCR, TCR-HLA and TCR-CMV co-occurrence with hypergeometric tests, applying a repertoire-size bias correction to TCR pairs. False discovery rates were estimated in a later analysis by permuting HLA or CMV assignments 20 times. In a later analysis, co-occurring TCRs were grouped using DBSCAN, and TCRdist sequence similarity was added for clustering within HLA-allele-positive subsets. Repertoires with fewer than 30,000 or more than 120,000 public chains were left out of co-occurrence clustering, as were roughly five repertoires with anomalous nucleotide sharing. TCRdb's version of the immuneACCESS table is confined to in-frame rearrangements and falls short of the full clone set. An unresolved V gene accounts for under half of the shortfall where checked; the remainder is of unknown origin. The V and J calls and clone size come from that table; D and trimming were worked out from the DNA. The sample contains 100,000 or so clones, more than 70% of them found a single time. The ten biggest clones cover approximately 2% of the sample.

Overall results and qualifications from the work: The study gave a list of some 150 TCR beta chains associated with cytomegalovirus. A cluster of highly shared sequence variants was judged likely to be a technical artifact of the sequencing pipeline. While some public TCRs were present in many individuals, most TCR sequences turned up only very rarely across donors. According to a later genetic analysis, donors in an Asian-associated ancestry cluster had fewer N-insertions in productive TCRs than the approximately 650-donor mean. A later genetic analysis associated a missense DCLRE1C variant with V-gene and J-gene trimming of TCR beta chains, and an independent cohort replicated the association. The only immune exposure information available for the cohort was CMV serostatus. The authors suggested that the approach could potentially be extended to other disease states and immunological phenotypes. The earlier analysis of around 600 of the donors excluded 15 to 20 rarely observed V segments, including chromosome 9 orphons, because counts were too low. In a later analysis, more than 15,000 TCR beta sequences were associated with specific HLA alleles at a false discovery rate of 0.05. Correlated functional status among segregating V segments might be attributable to linkage disequilibrium, but an unknown experimental factor could not be ruled out. The presence/absence analyses assumed that sequencing depth was roughly uniform across donors, and that assumption may not be true. In vitro tests confirmed that three of the cytomegalovirus-associated TCR beta chains recognize cytomegalovirus antigens. A further reported finding was that TCR beta sequences accurately predicted the HLA-A and HLA-B alleles for most subjects in the first cohort. The classifier was reported to diagnose cytomegalovirus status with high specificity and sensitivity in both the original cohort and the validation cohort. A later analysis found that HLA-associated TCR beta chains were more clonally expanded and had lower generation probabilities than equally common non-associated chains. When HLA alleles, especially DR and DQ, strongly co-occurred, TCR associations were difficult to assign to individual alleles. Some IMGT-functional V segments, including TRBV6-2 and TRBV6-3, could not be distinguished by the 87-base-pair reads and were therefore excluded. HLA typing was unavailable for some donors at each locus, so association tests used only the typed subset. According to a later analysis, parvovirus B19, influenza, CMV and Epstein-Barr virus appeared linked to several top co-occurrence clusters. In a later analysis, most CMV-associated TCR beta chains were found to appear HLA-restricted, with HLA associations seemingly driven largely by CMV exposure. An earlier analysis of around 540 of the donors showed that most TCR beta V segments appeared in productive rearrangements either about 90% or about 30% of the time, which broadly matched IMGT annotations. A later analysis found that TCR association rates varied across HLA loci, with DRB1 alleles showing the most associated TCRs and HLA-C alleles the fewest. In this cohort, only TCR beta chains were sequenced, and detectable features were limited by the absence of alpha or paired-chain data.

The chain couples TRBV5-6 to TRBJ1-2; the D gene is perhaps TRBD1, from 5 matching bases. The sequence was obtained from a man between 25 and 39 years old in good health and CMV-seronegative. Input material: PBMCs. The CDR3 loop reads CASSKRGTYGYTF. The nucleotide sequence reads as follows: TGTGCCAGCAGCAAACGGGGGACCTATGGCTACACCTTC.